The rows below give T cell receptor beta chains drawn from one sample of a study of blood T cell repertoires in COVID-19. Repertoires were generated with immunoSEQ multiplex PCR, while TCRdb's copy carries only in-frame clones and drops some. The sample lists over 130,000 clones; about four fifths were seen once. The sequencing sample was made of peripheral blood. These receptors came from a man aged 70 or older with acute or convalescent COVID-19. Both conserved end residues are part of each CDR3. Each record gives: D gene, J gene, V gene, clone size, CDR3 DNA, CDR3 protein. D genes are given only for firm matches. Clone size is shown for a subset of rows, as once, few, many or a class of expanded clone.

D gene: .; J gene: TRBJ1-5; V gene: TRBV28; clone size: .; CDR3 DNA: TGTGCCAGCAGTTTAGAGCATCAGCCCCAGCATTTT; CDR3 protein: CASSLEHQPQHF
D gene: .; J gene: TRBJ2-7; V gene: TRBV28; clone size: once; CDR3 DNA: TGTGCCAGCAGAAAGGGACTTTTGAACTACGAGCAGTACTTC; CDR3 protein: CASRKGLLNYEQYF
D gene: TRBD1; J gene: TRBJ1-5; V gene: TRBV19; clone size: .; CDR3 DNA: TGTGCCAGTAGTATCCGACAGGGGGCGACCAATCAGCCCCAGCATTTT; CDR3 protein: CASSIRQGATNQPQHF
D gene: .; J gene: TRBJ2-7; V gene: TRBV11-2; clone size: .; CDR3 DNA: TGTGCCAGCAGCTTGAAGTCTCTGCGGACTACCCTCTACGAGCAGTACTTC; CDR3 protein: CASSLKSLRTTLYEQYF
D gene: .; J gene: TRBJ2-7; V gene: TRBV6-5; clone size: .; CDR3 DNA: TGTGCCAGCAGTTCAAGGAGTGAGGTCGTCGAGCAGTACTTC; CDR3 protein: CASSSRSEVVEQYF
D gene: .; J gene: TRBJ1-3; V gene: TRBV9; clone size: .; CDR3 DNA: TGTGCCAGCAGCCCCGGTGGGAGCTCTGGAAACACCATATATTTT; CDR3 protein: CASSPGGSSGNTIYF
D gene: .; J gene: TRBJ2-6; V gene: TRBV3-1/TRBV3-2; clone size: .; CDR3 DNA: TGTGCCAGCAAGGACGAGGGTGGACCGGACGTCCTGACTTTC; CDR3 protein: CASKDEGGPDVLTF
D gene: TRBD2; J gene: TRBJ2-3; V gene: TRBV11-3; clone size: .; CDR3 DNA: TGTGCCAGCAGCAGCGGGAGGGTGGGAGATACGCAGTATTTT; CDR3 protein: CASSSGRVGDTQYF
D gene: TRBD2; J gene: TRBJ2-7; V gene: TRBV7-8; clone size: few; CDR3 DNA: TGTGCCAGCAGCCGGACTAGCGCTCGGCTCGAGCAGTACTTC; CDR3 protein: CASSRTSARLEQYF
D gene: .; J gene: TRBJ1-3; V gene: TRBV19; clone size: .; CDR3 DNA: TGTGCCAGTAGTACAGGACTACGGGGAAACACCATATATTTT; CDR3 protein: CASSTGLRGNTIYF
D gene: .; J gene: TRBJ2-3; V gene: TRBV5-6; clone size: .; CDR3 DNA: TGTGCCAGCAGCTTGGACTGGGGTGCGGGACGGGGCGCAGATACGCAGTATTTT; CDR3 protein: CASSLDWGAGRGADTQYF
D gene: .; J gene: TRBJ2-4; V gene: TRBV19; clone size: .; CDR3 DNA: TGTGCCAGCCGAAGGGACATAGCCAAAAACATTCAGTACTTC; CDR3 protein: CASRRDIAKNIQYF
D gene: TRBD2; J gene: TRBJ2-2; V gene: TRBV25-1; clone size: once; CDR3 DNA: TGTGCCAGCAGTGAATCCCTAGCGGGGTTGTCCGGGGAGCTGTTTTTT; CDR3 protein: CASSESLAGLSGELFF
D gene: TRBD1; J gene: TRBJ1-6; V gene: TRBV5-1; clone size: .; CDR3 DNA: TGCGCCAGCACAACCGGGACAGGGGGTGGTTCACCCCTCCACTTT; CDR3 protein: CASTTGTGGGSPLHF
D gene: TRBD2; J gene: TRBJ2-3; V gene: TRBV28; clone size: .; CDR3 DNA: TGTGCCAGCCGTGGACTAGCGAGGGCAGATACGCAGTATTTT; CDR3 protein: CASRGLARADTQYF
D gene: TRBD1; J gene: TRBJ2-2; V gene: TRBV10-3; clone size: .; CDR3 DNA: TGTGCCTCTCGGGGGACAGGCCCTGGCGGGGAGCTGTTTTTT; CDR3 protein: CASRGTGPGGELFF
D gene: TRBD1; J gene: TRBJ1-1; V gene: TRBV7-9; clone size: once; CDR3 DNA: TGTGCCAGCAGTTCTAAGGGGGCGGTGATCACTGAAGCTTTCTTT; CDR3 protein: CASSSKGAVITEAFF
D gene: .; J gene: TRBJ1-3; V gene: TRBV6-5; clone size: .; CDR3 DNA: TGTGCCAGCACCCAGGGGAGCTCTGGAAACACCATATATTTT; CDR3 protein: CASTQGSSGNTIYF
D gene: .; J gene: TRBJ2-5; V gene: TRBV5-1; clone size: .; CDR3 DNA: TGCGCCAGCAGCCCTGGGGCAGCCGCTGGAGAAGAGACCCAGTACTTC; CDR3 protein: CASSPGAAAGEETQYF
D gene: TRBD1; J gene: TRBJ1-1; V gene: TRBV28; clone size: .; CDR3 DNA: TGTGCCAGCAGTACAGGGGGCGTCTTGAACACTGAAGCTTTCTTT; CDR3 protein: CASSTGGVLNTEAFF
D gene: .; J gene: TRBJ2-5; V gene: TRBV5-1; clone size: .; CDR3 DNA: TGCGCCAGCAGCTTGAGACTAGACCAAGAGACCCAGTACTTC; CDR3 protein: CASSLRLDQETQYF
D gene: TRBD2; J gene: TRBJ2-2; V gene: TRBV15; clone size: .; CDR3 DNA: TGTGCCACCAGCAGTCCCGGGACTAGCGGGGGGGCGGACACCGGGGAGCTGTTTTTT; CDR3 protein: CATSSPGTSGGADTGELFF
D gene: .; J gene: TRBJ1-1; V gene: TRBV15; clone size: .; CDR3 DNA: TGTGCCACCAGCGTAGTCATGAACACTGAAGCTTTCTTT; CDR3 protein: CATSVVMNTEAFF
D gene: .; J gene: TRBJ2-1; V gene: TRBV7-6; clone size: .; CDR3 DNA: TGTGCCAGCAGCTTAGCGCGGTACAATGAGCAGTTCTTC; CDR3 protein: CASSLARYNEQFF
D gene: TRBD1; J gene: TRBJ1-4; V gene: TRBV5-1; clone size: .; CDR3 DNA: TGCGCCAGCCGTTCTCAGGGGGCTGGTGAAAAACTGTTTTTT; CDR3 protein: CASRSQGAGEKLFF
D gene: .; J gene: TRBJ2-7; V gene: TRBV3-1/TRBV3-2; clone size: few; CDR3 DNA: TGTGCCAGCAGCCAAGGGGAGACGGAATACGAGCAGTACTTC; CDR3 protein: CASSQGETEYEQYF
D gene: TRBD2; J gene: TRBJ2-1; V gene: TRBV4-2; clone size: .; CDR3 DNA: TGTGCCAGCAGCCAAGCTGGACTAGGCCGCTACAATGAGCAGTTCTTC; CDR3 protein: CASSQAGLGRYNEQFF
D gene: .; J gene: TRBJ2-7; V gene: TRBV21-1; clone size: .; CDR3 DNA: TGTGCCAGCAGCAATATAACTAGCGGGGGACCTCAACCTAGCTCCTACGAGCAGTACTTC; CDR3 protein: CASSNITSGGPQPSSYEQYF
D gene: TRBD1; J gene: TRBJ2-7; V gene: TRBV19; clone size: .; CDR3 DNA: TGTGCCAGTAGTCGGGACAGGGGAGACTCCTACGAGCAGTACTTC; CDR3 protein: CASSRDRGDSYEQYF
D gene: .; J gene: TRBJ1-6; V gene: TRBV5-8; clone size: .; CDR3 DNA: TGTGCCAGCATCACCTGGCCACAGGTTAATTCACCCCTCCACTTT; CDR3 protein: CASITWPQVNSPLHF
D gene: TRBD2; J gene: TRBJ2-1; V gene: TRBV5-1; clone size: once; CDR3 DNA: TGCGCCAGCAGCTCTGGGACTAGCGGAAGGAGCTCCTACAATGAGCAGTTCTTC; CDR3 protein: CASSSGTSGRSSYNEQFF
D gene: .; J gene: TRBJ1-4; V gene: TRBV3-1/TRBV3-2; clone size: .; CDR3 DNA: TGTGCCAGCAGCCGGGGAGGGGGGAGAATTAATGAAAAACTGTTTTTT; CDR3 protein: CASSRGGGRINEKLFF
D gene: .; J gene: TRBJ2-7; V gene: TRBV6-5; clone size: once; CDR3 DNA: TGTGCCAGCAGTCCCGCGAGGGACATTTACGAGCAGTACTTC; CDR3 protein: CASSPARDIYEQYF
D gene: .; J gene: TRBJ1-3; V gene: TRBV11-3; clone size: .; CDR3 DNA: TGTGCCAGCAGCTTAGATGGGCTCTCTGGAAACACCATATATTTT; CDR3 protein: CASSLDGLSGNTIYF
D gene: .; J gene: TRBJ1-3; V gene: TRBV2; clone size: .; CDR3 DNA: TGTGCCAGCAGACCCAACAGGGTCTCTGGAAACACCATATATTTT; CDR3 protein: CASRPNRVSGNTIYF
D gene: .; J gene: TRBJ1-6; V gene: TRBV4-2; clone size: .; CDR3 DNA: TGTGCCAGCAGCCAAGCCCCACCGACTTATAATTCACCCCTCCACTTT; CDR3 protein: CASSQAPPTYNSPLHF
D gene: TRBD1; J gene: TRBJ1-1; V gene: TRBV28; clone size: .; CDR3 DNA: TGTGCCAGCAACCCGCCGGGACAGGGGGACGCTGAAGCTTTCTTT; CDR3 protein: CASNPPGQGDAEAFF
D gene: .; J gene: TRBJ1-6; V gene: TRBV28; clone size: .; CDR3 DNA: TGTGCCAGCAGGGTACAGCGGGATAATTCACCCCTCCACTTT; CDR3 protein: CASRVQRDNSPLHF
D gene: TRBD1; J gene: TRBJ1-5; V gene: TRBV24-1; clone size: once; CDR3 DNA: TGTGCCACCGGGGAGGCGGGACAGGGAGGGTTCAATCAGCCCCAGCATTTT; CDR3 protein: CATGEAGQGGFNQPQHF
D gene: .; J gene: TRBJ2-2; V gene: TRBV5-1; clone size: once; CDR3 DNA: TGCGCCAGCAGCCTCGGACGGGACGGGGAGCTGTTTTTT; CDR3 protein: CASSLGRDGELFF
D gene: .; J gene: TRBJ1-2; V gene: TRBV7-8; clone size: few; CDR3 DNA: TGTGCCAGCAGCTTAGCGCTAAAAACAGGGCGTGGCTACACCTTC; CDR3 protein: CASSLALKTGRGYTF
D gene: TRBD1; J gene: TRBJ2-7; V gene: TRBV2; clone size: .; CDR3 DNA: TGTGCCAGCAGTTTAGGGACAGGCGCCTACGAGCAGTACTTC; CDR3 protein: CASSLGTGAYEQYF
D gene: TRBD1; J gene: TRBJ2-7; V gene: TRBV6-5; clone size: .; CDR3 DNA: TGTGCCAGCAGTTCTCAGGGGGACGAGCAGTACTTC; CDR3 protein: CASSSQGDEQYF
D gene: TRBD1; J gene: TRBJ2-6; V gene: TRBV4-1; clone size: .; CDR3 DNA: TGCGCCAGCAGCCACCCTAGACAGGGGGGATCGGATGGGGCCAACGTCCTGACTTTC; CDR3 protein: CASSHPRQGGSDGANVLTF
D gene: TRBD2; J gene: TRBJ2-1; V gene: TRBV3-1/TRBV3-2; clone size: .; CDR3 DNA: TGTGCCAGCAGCCAAGACCCGGTAGCGGGAGGAATGTCCTCCTACAATGAGCAGTTCTTC; CDR3 protein: CASSQDPVAGGMSSYNEQFF
D gene: .; J gene: TRBJ2-3; V gene: TRBV18; clone size: .; CDR3 DNA: TGTGCCAGCTCACCAATTGAGGCAGATACGCAGTATTTT; CDR3 protein: CASSPIEADTQYF
D gene: .; J gene: TRBJ2-6; V gene: TRBV14; clone size: .; CDR3 DNA: TGTGCCAGCAGCCAGGCATCCTCTGGGGCCAACGTCCTGACTTTC; CDR3 protein: CASSQASSGANVLTF
D gene: TRBD1; J gene: TRBJ1-4; V gene: TRBV2; clone size: .; CDR3 DNA: TGTGCCAGCCGCCCGGGACAGATGGAAAAACTGTTTTTT; CDR3 protein: CASRPGQMEKLFF
D gene: TRBD1; J gene: TRBJ2-3; V gene: TRBV24-1; clone size: .; CDR3 DNA: TGTGCCACCAGTGATGTGGACAGGGGTGAGTCAGATACGCAGTATTTT; CDR3 protein: CATSDVDRGESDTQYF
D gene: TRBD2; J gene: TRBJ2-1; V gene: TRBV24-1; clone size: .; CDR3 DNA: TGTGCCACCAGTGATTTTGGGGGGGGGTACAATGAGCAGTTCTTC; CDR3 protein: CATSDFGGGYNEQFF
D gene: TRBD1; J gene: TRBJ1-4; V gene: TRBV19; clone size: few; CDR3 DNA: TGTGCCAGTAGTATATTCGGGACAGCCACAACTAATGAAAAACTGTTTTTT; CDR3 protein: CASSIFGTATTNEKLFF
D gene: .; J gene: TRBJ2-1; V gene: TRBV9; clone size: .; CDR3 DNA: TGTGCCAGCAGCGGAGATCGGGGGATGGAGGATGAGCAGTTCTTC; CDR3 protein: CASSGDRGMEDEQFF
D gene: TRBD2; J gene: TRBJ2-1; V gene: TRBV3-1/TRBV3-2; clone size: .; CDR3 DNA: TGTGCCAGCAGCCAAGGATATAGCGGGTACAATGAGCAGTTCTTC; CDR3 protein: CASSQGYSGYNEQFF
D gene: .; J gene: TRBJ1-3; V gene: TRBV9; clone size: .; CDR3 DNA: TGTGCCAGCAGCTCCAGAGCGACAGCTGGAAACACCATATATTTT; CDR3 protein: CASSSRATAGNTIYF
D gene: TRBD1; J gene: TRBJ2-3; V gene: TRBV6-6; clone size: .; CDR3 DNA: TGTGCCAGCAGGCCTTCAGGGGGTGGCTTCACAGATACGCAGTATTTT; CDR3 protein: CASRPSGGGFTDTQYF
D gene: .; J gene: TRBJ1-5; V gene: TRBV27; clone size: .; CDR3 DNA: TGTGCCAGCAGTTTACTATCTAGCAATCAGCCCCAGCATTTT; CDR3 protein: CASSLLSSNQPQHF
D gene: TRBD1; J gene: TRBJ1-1; V gene: TRBV10-3; clone size: .; CDR3 DNA: TGTGCCATCAGCGACAGGGGGCCGGAAGCTTTCTTT; CDR3 protein: CAISDRGPEAFF
D gene: TRBD1; J gene: TRBJ1-2; V gene: TRBV28; clone size: .; CDR3 DNA: TGTGCCAGCAGTTCGGGACAGGGTGGCTATGGCTACACCTTC; CDR3 protein: CASSSGQGGYGYTF
D gene: .; J gene: TRBJ1-4; V gene: TRBV7-9; clone size: .; CDR3 DNA: TGTGCCAGCAGCCCAGTGGGGGGAATTAATGAAAAACTGTTTTTT; CDR3 protein: CASSPVGGINEKLFF
D gene: .; J gene: TRBJ2-1; V gene: TRBV15; clone size: .; CDR3 DNA: TGTGCCACCAGCAGAGAGCTTATGACAGGATTATACAATGAGCAGTTCTTC; CDR3 protein: CATSRELMTGLYNEQFF